These T cell receptor beta chains were read from a single sample in a study of T-cell memory formation after mild COVID-19. TCRdb re-called the 5' RACE reads through MiXCR, storing one row per CDR3 protein. The table shows about 210,000 distinct CDR3 sequences, with under 12% occurring only once. The sample was PBMCs or a T cell subset sorted from them (not recorded which). All receptors derive from a man aged 18-30 years who had mild COVID-19 (a few samples of this study predate the infection). Cell type and time point are not known. CDR3s include the opening cysteine and the closing phenylalanine or tryptophan. Fields, in order: J gene, D gene, V gene, clone size, CDR3 protein, CDR3 DNA. The D gene is left open where the match is weak. Clone size is stated in some rows and not others, as once, few, many or a class when expanded.

TRBJ2-7 . TRBV5-4 few CASSLGGETYEQYF TGTGCCAGCAGCTTGGGTGGGGAAACCTACGAGCAGTACTTC
TRBJ2-1 . TRBV15 few CATSRDPSGVNEQFF TGTGCCACCAGCAGAGACCCCTCGGGAGTAAATGAGCAGTTCTTC
TRBJ2-7 TRBD1 TRBV18 . CASSRQGGYEQYF TGTGCCAGCTCACGACAGGGGGGATACGAGCAGTACTTC
TRBJ2-5 . TRBV5-1 . CASSLASGRGPSETQYF TGCGCCAGCAGCTTGGCCTCGGGGCGGGGGCCCTCAGAGACCCAGTACTTC
TRBJ2-7 . TRBV24-1 many CATIMAYEQYF TGTGCCACCATAATGGCTTACGAGCAGTACTTC
TRBJ2-4 TRBD1 TRBV7-2 . CASSPWTGAHIQYF TGTGCCAGCAGCCCCTGGACAGGGGCTCACATTCAGTACTTC
TRBJ2-1 TRBD1 TRBV12-3/TRBV12-4 many CASSLAWTGYNEQFF TGTGCCAGCAGTTTAGCGTGGACAGGGTACAATGAGCAGTTCTTC
TRBJ1-3 . TRBV5-1 few CASSLQDWGHSGNTIYF TGCGCCAGCAGCCTACAGGATTGGGGTCACTCTGGAAACACCATATATTTT
TRBJ2-6 . TRBV14 . CASTARGANVLTF TGTGCCAGCACCGCCAGGGGGGCCAACGTCCTGACTTTC
TRBJ1-1 . TRBV15 . CATSRGKSGTLNTEAFF TGTGCCACCAGCCGGGGAAAATCCGGGACCCTGAACACTGAAGCTTTCTTT
TRBJ1-2 TRBD1 TRBV5-5 few CASSFAAGGYDGYTF TGTGCCAGCAGCTTCGCCGCAGGGGGCTATGATGGCTACACCTTC
TRBJ2-3 TRBD2 TRBV9 . CASSVGGRGAYTDTQYF TGTGCCAGCAGCGTCGGAGGGCGGGGGGCCTACACAGATACGCAGTATTTT
TRBJ1-2 . TRBV4-1 few CASSQAARQNIREWIHGYTF TGCGCCAGCAGCCAAGCGGCCCGACAAAATATCAGGGAATGGATTCATGGCTACACCTTC
TRBJ1-2 . TRBV10-2 many CASSESWPTGGYTF TGCGCCAGCAGTGAGTCATGGCCCACCGGGGGCTACACCTTC
TRBJ2-2 . TRBV5-1 few CASRTRNTGELFF TGCGCCAGCAGGACTAGGAACACCGGGGAGCTGTTTTTT
TRBJ2-2 . TRBV7-3 medium-sized CASSLRGGSNTGELFF TGTGCCAGCAGCTTAAGGGGGGGCTCGAACACCGGGGAGCTGTTTTTT
TRBJ2-7 . TRBV6-5 many CASSYEGTLPYEQYF TGTGCCAGCAGTTACGAGGGGACTTTGCCCTACGAGCAGTACTTC
TRBJ2-5 . TRBV28 . CASSSSPASFFEETQYF TGTGCCAGCAGTTCCTCGCCGGCCTCGTTCTTCGAAGAGACCCAGTACTTC
TRBJ1-1 TRBD1 TRBV5-6 . CASSSVSRTGSDFF TGTGCCAGCAGCTCGGTGAGTCGGACAGGTTCTGATTTCTTT
TRBJ1-1 . TRBV3-1 . CASSPLVPPDTEAFF TGTGCCAGCAGCCCACTTGTCCCCCCGGACACTGAAGCTTTCTTT
TRBJ2-1 . TRBV2 few CASRDRRTYNEQFF TGTGCCAGCAGGGACAGACGAACTTACAATGAGCAGTTCTTC
TRBJ1-5 TRBD1 TRBV5-8 . CASSRYMGGTGQPQHF TGTGCCAGCAGCCGGTACATGGGAGGGACAGGTCAGCCCCAGCATTTT
TRBJ2-7 . TRBV20-1 . CSANRGQSTYEQYF TGCAGTGCAAATCGCGGGCAGAGCACCTACGAGCAGTACTTC
TRBJ1-4 TRBD1 TRBV12-3/TRBV12-4 few CASRSRDRGLFEKLFF TGTGCCAGCAGGTCTCGGGACAGGGGGCTGTTTGAAAAACTGTTTTTT
TRBJ2-7 . TRBV5-1 . CASSLVAATYEQYF TGCGCCAGCAGCTTGGTTGCCGCCACCTACGAGCAGTACTTC
TRBJ1-1 . TRBV5-1 few CASSLRANTEAFF TGCGCCAGCAGCTTACGCGCCAACACTGAAGCTTTCTTT
TRBJ1-6 . TRBV2 . CAIRTGNSPLHF TGTGCCATCAGGACGGGGAATTCACCCCTCCACTTT
TRBJ2-7 TRBD2 TRBV7-9 . CASSIGGSLAGMTYYEQYF TGTGCCAGCAGCATAGGAGGTTCGCTAGCGGGGATGACTTACTACGAGCAGTACTTC
TRBJ1-1 . TRBV30 few CAWSHRERNTEAFF TGTGCCTGGAGTCACAGGGAAAGGAACACTGAAGCTTTCTTT
TRBJ1-6 . TRBV28 . CASSLTLAPLHF TGTGCCAGCAGTTTGACCTTAGCACCCCTCCACTTT
TRBJ2-3 . TRBV12-3/TRBV12-4 many CASSPGVGTQYF TGTGCCAGCAGCCCCGGGGTAGGAACGCAGTATTTT
TRBJ1-1 . TRBV12-3/TRBV12-4 many CASSPGPGGEF TGTGCCAGCAGTCCGGGGCCCGGCGGCGAATTT
TRBJ2-2 TRBD1 TRBV20-1 . CSVGGSNTGELFF TGCAGTGTAGGGGGCTCGAACACCGGGGAGCTGTTTTTT
TRBJ1-5 . TRBV2 few CASSDVGLNSNQPQHF TGTGCCAGCAGTGATGTAGGACTAAATAGCAATCAGCCCCAGCATTTT
TRBJ1-1 . TRBV12-3/TRBV12-4 . CASRGTGTVNTEAFF TGTGCCAGCAGGGGTACCGGGACGGTTAACACTGAAGCTTTCTTT
TRBJ1-1 . TRBV24-1 . CATSERDRKNTEAFF TGTGCCACCAGTGAACGGGACCGGAAGAACACTGAAGCTTTCTTT
TRBJ1-2 . TRBV6-2/TRBV6-3 many CASSYMLPRFNYGYTF TGTGCCAGCAGTTACATGTTGCCGAGATTCAACTATGGCTACACCTTC
TRBJ2-3 . TRBV12-3/TRBV12-4 few CASSWGQDTQYF TGTGCCAGCAGTTGGGGCCAGGATACGCAGTATTTT
TRBJ2-1 . TRBV11-2 once CASSLGSGTYGNEQFF TGTGCCAGCAGCTTAGGGTCCGGGACCTATGGGAATGAGCAGTTCTTC
TRBJ1-6 TRBD1 TRBV7-9 many CASSYLGQGNSPLHF TGTGCCAGCAGCTACTTGGGACAGGGGAATTCACCCCTCCACTTT
TRBJ2-1 . TRBV5-1 many CASSLGASYNEQFF TGCGCCAGCAGCTTGGGGGCCTCCTACAATGAGCAGTTCTTC
TRBJ2-5 TRBD1 TRBV20-1 . CSAREIQGRETQYF TGCAGTGCTAGGGAGATACAGGGGCGAGAGACCCAGTACTTC
TRBJ2-3 . TRBV20-1 . CSARASTHDTQYF TGCAGTGCTAGAGCCTCGACGCATGATACGCAGTATTTT
TRBJ2-3 . TRBV7-2 . CASSLARTPTDTQYF TGTGCCAGCAGCTTAGCGAGGACTCCCACAGATACGCAGTATTTT
TRBJ2-7 TRBD1 TRBV20-1 few CSARDPGTEKYEQYF TGCAGTGCTAGAGATCCGGGGACAGAAAAATACGAGCAGTACTTC
TRBJ1-2 TRBD1 TRBV3-1 . CASSLDRGMSGYTF TGTGCCAGCAGCCTTGACAGGGGGATGAGTGGCTACACCTTC
TRBJ2-3 . TRBV12-5 few CASGFPFELTSTDTQYF TGTGCTAGTGGTTTCCCGTTCGAGCTTACTAGCACAGATACGCAGTATTTT
TRBJ1-2 . TRBV6-5 many CASSLGGGPYGYTF TGTGCCAGCAGTTTGGGGGGAGGGCCGTATGGCTACACCTTC
TRBJ1-1 . TRBV11-3 few CASSPDGDFAEAFF TGTGCCAGCAGCCCTGACGGGGATTTCGCTGAAGCTTTCTTT